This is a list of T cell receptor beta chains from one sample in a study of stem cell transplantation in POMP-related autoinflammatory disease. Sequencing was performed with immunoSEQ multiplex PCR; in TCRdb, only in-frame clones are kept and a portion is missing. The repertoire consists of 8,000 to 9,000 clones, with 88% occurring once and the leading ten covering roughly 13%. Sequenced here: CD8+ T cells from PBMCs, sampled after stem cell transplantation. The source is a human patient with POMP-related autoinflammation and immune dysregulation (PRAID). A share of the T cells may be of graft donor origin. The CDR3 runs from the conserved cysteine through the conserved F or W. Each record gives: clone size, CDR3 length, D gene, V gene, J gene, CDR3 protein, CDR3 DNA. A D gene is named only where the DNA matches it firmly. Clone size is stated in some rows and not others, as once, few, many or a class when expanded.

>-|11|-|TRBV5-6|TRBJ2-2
CASSFSGELFF
TGTGCCAGCAGCTTCTCCGGGGAGCTGTTTTTT
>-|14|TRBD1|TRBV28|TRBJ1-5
CASRQGVSNQPQHF
TGTGCCAGCAGGCAGGGGGTGAGCAATCAGCCCCAGCATTTT
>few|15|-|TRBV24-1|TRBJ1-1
CATSDRVDSSFEAFF
TGTGCCACCAGTGACCGCGTGGACAGCTCTTTCGAAGCTTTCTTT
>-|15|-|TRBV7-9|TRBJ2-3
CASSRPTHGTDTQYF
TGTGCCAGCAGCCGCCCCACACATGGCACAGATACGCAGTATTTT
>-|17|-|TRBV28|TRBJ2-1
CASSRTGTFGSYNEQFF
TGTGCCAGCAGTAGAACAGGGACTTTTGGGTCCTACAATGAGCAGTTCTTC
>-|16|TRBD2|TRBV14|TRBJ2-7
CASSPTPGLGSYEQYF
TGTGCCAGCAGCCCGACCCCGGGACTAGGATCCTACGAGCAGTACTTC
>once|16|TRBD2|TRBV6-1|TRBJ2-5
CASSEAWVAGVMAQYF
TGTGCCAGCAGTGAAGCTTGGGTAGCGGGAGTTATGGCCCAGTACTTC
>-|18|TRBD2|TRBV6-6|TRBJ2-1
CASSPRDLAGESYNEQFF
TGTGCCAGCAGTCCTCGGGACCTAGCGGGAGAATCCTACAATGAGCAGTTCTTC
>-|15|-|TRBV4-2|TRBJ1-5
CASSQERDPGQPQHF
TGTGCCAGCAGCCAAGAAAGGGACCCGGGGCAGCCCCAGCATTTT
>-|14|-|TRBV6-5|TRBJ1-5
CASSYGQGREPQHF
TGTGCCAGCAGTTACGGTCAGGGGAGGGAGCCCCAGCATTTT
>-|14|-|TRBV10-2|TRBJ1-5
CASSEFGFGQPQHF
TGCGCCAGCAGTGAGTTCGGTTTTGGTCAGCCCCAGCATTTT
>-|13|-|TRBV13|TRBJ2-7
CASSLASAYEQYF
TGTGCCAGCAGCTTGGCCAGCGCCTACGAGCAGTACTTC
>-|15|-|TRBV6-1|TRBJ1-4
CASSEDGPTNEKLFF
TGTGCCAGCAGTGAAGACGGTCCAACTAATGAAAAACTGTTTTTT
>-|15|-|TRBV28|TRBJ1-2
CASSLEGRANYGYTF
TGTGCCAGCAGTTTAGAAGGGCGAGCTAACTATGGCTACACCTTC
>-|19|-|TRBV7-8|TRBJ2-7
CASSLGPQEFGGPGYEQYF
TGTGCCAGCAGCTTGGGTCCCCAAGAGTTCGGCGGACCCGGGTACGAGCAGTACTTC
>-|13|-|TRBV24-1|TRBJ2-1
CATSDLREDEQFF
TGTGCCACCAGTGATTTGAGGGAAGATGAGCAGTTCTTC
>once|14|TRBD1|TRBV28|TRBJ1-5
CASEIGQGREPQHF
TGTGCCAGCGAAATTGGACAGGGTAGAGAGCCCCAGCATTTT
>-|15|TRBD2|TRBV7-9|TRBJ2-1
CASSLYWGGDNEQFF
TGTGCCAGCAGCTTATATTGGGGGGGTGACAATGAGCAGTTCTTC
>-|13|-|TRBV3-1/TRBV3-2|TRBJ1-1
CASSQVGNVGAFF
TGTGCCAGCAGCCAAGTGGGCAACGTCGGAGCTTTCTTT
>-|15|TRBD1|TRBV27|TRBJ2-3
CASSLGQAGTDTQYF
TGTGCCAGCAGTTTAGGACAGGCAGGGACAGATACGCAGTATTTT
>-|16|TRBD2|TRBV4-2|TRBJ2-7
CASSQVSGGTNHEQYF
TGTGCCAGCAGCCAAGTGAGCGGCGGGACTAATCACGAGCAGTACTTC
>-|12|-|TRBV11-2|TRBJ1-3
CASTPHGNTIYF
TGTGCCAGCACCCCCCATGGAAACACCATATATTTT
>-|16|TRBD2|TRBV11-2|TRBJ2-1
CASSSIYGTSFHEQFF
TGTGCCAGCAGCTCGATCTACGGGACTAGCTTCCATGAGCAGTTCTTC
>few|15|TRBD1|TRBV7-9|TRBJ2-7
CASSFSDRGIYEQYF
TGTGCCAGCAGCTTCTCGGACAGGGGAATCTACGAGCAGTACTTC
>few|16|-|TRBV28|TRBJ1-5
CASSLLGRADNQPQHF
TGTGCCAGCAGTTTGTTAGGCAGGGCGGACAATCAGCCCCAGCATTTT
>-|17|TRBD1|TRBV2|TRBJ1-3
CASSERAGGVRGNTIYF
TGTGCCAGCAGTGAAAGGGCAGGGGGCGTGAGAGGAAACACCATATATTTT
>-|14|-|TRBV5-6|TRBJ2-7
CASSFGGPSYEQYF
TGTGCCAGCAGCTTTGGGGGGCCTTCCTACGAGCAGTACTTC
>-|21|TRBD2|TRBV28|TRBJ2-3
CASSSPRLAGGPKGGTDTQYF
TGTGCCAGCAGTTCCCCCCGGCTAGCGGGAGGGCCGAAGGGGGGAACAGATACGCAGTATTTT
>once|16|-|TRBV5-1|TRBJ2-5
CASSLDGTDTLETQYF
TGCGCCAGCAGCTTGGATGGGACTGACACCCTGGAGACCCAGTACTTC
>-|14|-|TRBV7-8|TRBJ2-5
CASSSRTIRETQYF
TGTGCCAGCAGCTCGAGGACTATACGAGAGACCCAGTACTTC
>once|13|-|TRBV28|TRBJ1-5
CASSGTSNQPQHF
TGTGCCAGCAGTGGGACAAGTAATCAGCCCCAGCATTTT
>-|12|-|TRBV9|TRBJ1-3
CASSADGNTIYF
TGTGCCAGCAGCGCCGACGGAAACACCATATATTTT
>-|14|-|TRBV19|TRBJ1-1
CASIDGAGGTEAFF
TGTGCCAGTATTGACGGGGCGGGGGGCACTGAAGCTTTCTTT
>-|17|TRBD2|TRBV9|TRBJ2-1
CASSEPEREVNYNEQFF
TGTGCCAGCAGCGAACCCGAGCGGGAGGTAAATTACAATGAGCAGTTCTTC
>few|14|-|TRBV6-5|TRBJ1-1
CASSYSGGNTEAFF
TGTGCCAGCAGTTACTCGGGAGGTAACACTGAAGCTTTCTTT
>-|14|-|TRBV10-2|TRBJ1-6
CASSEGIGGSPLHF
TGCGCCAGCAGTGAGGGAATTGGGGGTTCACCCCTCCACTTT
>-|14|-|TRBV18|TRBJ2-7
CASSKGPGAYEQYF
TGTGCCAGCTCAAAGGGTCCAGGTGCCTACGAGCAGTACTTC
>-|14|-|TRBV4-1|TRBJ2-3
CASSQGGIADTQYF
TGCGCCAGCAGCCAAGGGGGGATTGCAGATACGCAGTATTTT
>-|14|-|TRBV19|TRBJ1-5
CASSIPNSNQPQHF
TGTGCCAGTAGTATCCCAAACAGCAATCAGCCCCAGCATTTT
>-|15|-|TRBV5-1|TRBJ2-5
CASSSSLERQETQYF
TGCGCCAGCAGCTCCTCCTTGGAACGACAAGAGACCCAGTACTTC
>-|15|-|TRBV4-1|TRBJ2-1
CASSQERAQYNEQFF
TGCGCCAGCAGCCAAGAGAGGGCACAATACAATGAGCAGTTCTTC
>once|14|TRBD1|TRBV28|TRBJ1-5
CAGRQGGSNQPQHF
TGTGCCGGACGACAGGGCGGGAGCAATCAGCCCCAGCATTTT
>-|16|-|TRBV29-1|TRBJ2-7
CSVEYPTRRDEYEQYF
TGCAGCGTTGAATATCCGACAAGACGGGACGAATACGAGCAGTACTTC
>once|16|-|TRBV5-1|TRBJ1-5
CASSFPVGDSNQPQHF
TGCGCCAGCAGCTTCCCTGTTGGTGATAGCAATCAGCCCCAGCATTTT
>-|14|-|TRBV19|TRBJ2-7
CASSISSDSYEQYF
TGTGCCAGTAGTATATCTAGTGACTCCTACGAGCAGTACTTC
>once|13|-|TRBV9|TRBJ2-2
CASSEREPGELFF
TGTGCCAGCAGCGAACGGGAGCCCGGGGAGCTGTTTTTT
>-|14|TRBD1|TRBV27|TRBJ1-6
CARSGGAGNSPLHF
TGTGCCAGATCAGGGGGCGCAGGGAATTCACCCCTCCACTTT
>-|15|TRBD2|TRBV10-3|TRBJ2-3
CAIGGLAGDTDTQYF
TGTGCCATCGGCGGACTAGCGGGGGACACAGATACGCAGTATTTT
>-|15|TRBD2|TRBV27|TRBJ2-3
CASSSTSGSLHTQYF
TGTGCCAGCAGTTCCACTAGCGGGAGTTTGCATACGCAGTATTTT
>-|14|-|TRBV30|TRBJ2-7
CAWRAQRLLDEQYF
TGTGCCTGGAGGGCGCAGCGACTCCTTGACGAGCAGTACTTC
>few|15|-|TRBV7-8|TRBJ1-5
CASSLVTSLNQPQHF
TGTGCCAGCAGCTTAGTTACCTCGCTAAATCAGCCCCAGCATTTT
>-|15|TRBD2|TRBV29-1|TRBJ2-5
CSLGLAGGPQETQYF
TGCAGCTTGGGACTAGCGGGGGGACCCCAAGAGACCCAGTACTTC
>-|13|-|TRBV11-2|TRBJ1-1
CASSLLGNTEAFF
TGTGCCAGCAGCTTACTGGGGAACACTGAAGCTTTCTTT
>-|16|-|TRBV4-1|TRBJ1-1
CASSQEWGARNTEAFF
TGCGCCAGCAGCCAAGAGTGGGGGGCGAGGAACACTGAAGCTTTCTTT
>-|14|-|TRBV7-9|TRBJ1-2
CASRLDGGNYGYTF
TGTGCCAGCAGATTAGACGGGGGAAACTATGGCTACACCTTC